The clone carrying this TCR beta chain showed up just a few times. Its specificity is not known. This sample was taken from a study of beta chain features in type 1 diabetes. Every isolated RNA sample was fully reverse transcribed, so sequencing captured expressed TCRB transcripts. The repertoire was sequenced with immunoSEQ multiplex PCR; TCRdb's copy has only in-frame clones and lacks some. The top ten hold over 0.035% of the sample, which has more than 350,000 clones, about 10% seen once. The CDR3 totals 10 residues. Trimming cost V 6 bases and J 8 bases, with 8 bases left between them. The germline V gene encodes CDR1 KGHSH and CDR2 LQKENI. Whole-study results and caveats: Researchers reported that naive, central memory and Treg TCRB repertoires appeared more similar in patients than in healthy donors.

The sample taken for sequencing was naive CD4+ T cells from blood. The chain is built from TRBV18 and TRBJ2-7; D is perhaps TRBD2 (5 bases). The sequence derives from a woman in her late teens or twenties in good health. The chain's CDR3 is CASSGEQQYF. CDR3 nucleotides: TGTGCCAGCTCGGGAGAGCAGCAGTACTTC.